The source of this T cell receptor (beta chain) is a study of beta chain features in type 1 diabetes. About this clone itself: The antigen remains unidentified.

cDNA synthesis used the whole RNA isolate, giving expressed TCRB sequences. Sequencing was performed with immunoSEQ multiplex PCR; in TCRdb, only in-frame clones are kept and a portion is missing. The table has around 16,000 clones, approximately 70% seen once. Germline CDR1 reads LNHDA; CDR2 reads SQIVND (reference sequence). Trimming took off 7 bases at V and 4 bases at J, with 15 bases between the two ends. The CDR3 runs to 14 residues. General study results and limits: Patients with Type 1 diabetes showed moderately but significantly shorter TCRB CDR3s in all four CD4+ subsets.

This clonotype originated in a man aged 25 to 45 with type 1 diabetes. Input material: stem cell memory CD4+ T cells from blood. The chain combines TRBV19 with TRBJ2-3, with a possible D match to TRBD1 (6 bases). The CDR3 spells CASTATGRADTQYF. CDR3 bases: TGTGCCAGTACCGCGACAGGCCGCGCAGATACGCAGTATTTT.